The 3 T cell receptor beta chains in this list originate from one sample, sequenced in a study of brain T cells in children with intractable seizures. Clones were read by immunoSEQ multiplex PCR, and TCRdb kept only the in-frame ones, dropping some. The top ten clones hold 3.8% of a sample with 110,000 or so clones, 85% to 95% of them seen once. This sample comprised peripheral blood, obtained at surgery. These receptor sequences come from a boy younger than two with hemimegalencephaly and intractable seizures.

The chain joins TRBV14 to TRBJ2-2, with D uncertain. Germline loops: CDR1 SGHDN, CDR2 FVKESK. CDR3 size: 14 residues. With 2 bases removed from V and 6 bases from J, the gap between germline ends came to 10 bases. CDR3 in DNA: TGTGCCAGCAGCCAATATCTGGCGGCCGGGGAGCTGTTTTTT. As protein: CASSQYLAAGELFF. Full variable domain (outside the CDR3, taken from reference TRBV14 and TRBJ2-2): EAGVTQFPSHSVIEKGQTVTLRCDPISGHDNLYWYRRVMGKEIKFLLHFVKESKQDESGMPNNRFLAERTGGTYSTLKVQPAELEDSGVYFCASSQYLAAGELFFGEGSRLTVL.

The J gene is TRBJ1-1, the V gene TRBV6-5, with unresolved D. The V gene's germline CDR1 is MNHEY and CDR2 SVGAGI. The CDR3 spans 14 residues. V lost 6 bases and J 5 bases, leaving 16 bases between the germline ends. CDR3 sequence reads: CASRNLAKWTEAFF. The CDR3 DNA reads as TGTGCCAGCAGGAACCTCGCGAAGTGGACTGAAGCTTTCTTT.

The chain uses TRBV2 and TRBJ2-1, with TRBD2 matching over 8 bases. Trimming removed 4 bases from V and 4 bases from J; junction bases left unmatched: 3. CDR3 length: 14 amino acids. CDR1 and CDR2 (germline): SNHLY, FYNNEI. The CDR3 region is CASSAERGYNEQFF. CDR3 bases: TGTGCCAGCAGTGCCGAGCGGGGGTACAATGAGCAGTTCTTC.